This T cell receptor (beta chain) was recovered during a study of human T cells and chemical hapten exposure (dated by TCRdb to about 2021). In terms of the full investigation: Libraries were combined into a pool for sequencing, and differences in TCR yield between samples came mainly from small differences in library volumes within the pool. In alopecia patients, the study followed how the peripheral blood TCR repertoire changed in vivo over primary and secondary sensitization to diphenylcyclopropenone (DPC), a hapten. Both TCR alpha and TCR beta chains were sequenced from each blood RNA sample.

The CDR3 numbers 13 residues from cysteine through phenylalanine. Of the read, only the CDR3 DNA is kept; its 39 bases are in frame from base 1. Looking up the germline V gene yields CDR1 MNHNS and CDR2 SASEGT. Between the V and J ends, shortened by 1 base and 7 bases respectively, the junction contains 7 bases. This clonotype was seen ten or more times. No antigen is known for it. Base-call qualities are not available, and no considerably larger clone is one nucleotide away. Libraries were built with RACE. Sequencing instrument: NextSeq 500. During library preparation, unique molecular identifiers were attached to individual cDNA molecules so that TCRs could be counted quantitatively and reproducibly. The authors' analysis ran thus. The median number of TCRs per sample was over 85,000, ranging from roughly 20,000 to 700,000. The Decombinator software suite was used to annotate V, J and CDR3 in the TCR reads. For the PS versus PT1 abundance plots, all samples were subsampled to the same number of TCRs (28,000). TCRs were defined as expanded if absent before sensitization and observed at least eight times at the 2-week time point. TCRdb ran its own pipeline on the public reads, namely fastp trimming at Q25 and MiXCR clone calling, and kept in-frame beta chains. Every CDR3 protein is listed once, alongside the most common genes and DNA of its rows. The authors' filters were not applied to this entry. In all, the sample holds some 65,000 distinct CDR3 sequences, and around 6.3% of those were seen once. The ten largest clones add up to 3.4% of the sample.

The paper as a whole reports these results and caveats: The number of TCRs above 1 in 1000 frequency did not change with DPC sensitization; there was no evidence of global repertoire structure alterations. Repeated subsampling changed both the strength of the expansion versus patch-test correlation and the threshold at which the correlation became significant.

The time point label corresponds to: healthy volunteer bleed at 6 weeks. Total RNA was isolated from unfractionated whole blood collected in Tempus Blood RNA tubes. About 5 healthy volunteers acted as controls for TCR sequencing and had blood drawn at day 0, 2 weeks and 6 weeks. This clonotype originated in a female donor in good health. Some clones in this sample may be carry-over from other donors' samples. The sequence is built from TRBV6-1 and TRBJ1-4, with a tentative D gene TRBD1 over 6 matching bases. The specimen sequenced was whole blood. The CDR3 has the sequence CASSEGRGEKLFF. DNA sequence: TGTGCCAGCAGTGAAGGCAGGGGTGAAAAACTGTTTTTT.